The 20 T cell receptor beta chains below come from one sample, sequenced in a study of radiotherapy plus CTLA-4 blockade in lung cancer. Measured with immunoSEQ multiplex PCR; TCRdb has only the in-frame clones, and not every one. The sample includes tens of thousands of clones, 70% to 80% of them seen just once. Sequenced here: peripheral blood, sampled from a patient treated with radiotherapy plus ipilimumab. These receptors were taken from a human donor with non-small cell lung cancer whose response to radiotherapy plus ipilimumab could not be evaluated.

The chain combines TRBV28 with TRBJ2-7, with D maybe TRBD1 (7 bases). The V end lost 6 bases, the J end lost 3 bases, and 33 bases lay between the germline ends. The CDR3 spans 20 residues. Germline values: CDR1 MDHEN, CDR2 SYDVKM. The chain's CDR3 is CASSAGGAGGRLNVLYEQYF. The DNA of the CDR3 is TGTGCCAGCAGCGCCGGAGGGGCAGGGGGAAGGCTAAACGTGCTCTACGAGCAGTACTTC.

The chain is built from TRBV5-1 and TRBJ2-6; perhaps TRBD2 as D (6 bases). The CDR3 is made up of 17 amino acids. Between the trimmed V and J ends, which lost 0 bases and 4 bases, there was a span of 14 bases. The germline V gene has CDR1 SGHRS and CDR2 YFSETQ. The CDR3 nucleotides are TGCGCCAGCAGCTTGGGTCTCGCGGGGTGGGGGGCCAACGTCCTGACTTTC. This translates into CASSLGLAGWGANVLTF.

This chain joins TRBV7-2 and TRBJ2-3; TRBD2 aligns across 8 bases. The CDR3 runs 16 residues. Trimming took 4 bases from V and 3 from J; bases not matched to a gene: 9. The germline V gene encodes CDR1 SGHTA and CDR2 FQGNSA. The CDR3 loop is CASSSSGSPQTDTQYF. CDR3 sequence (DNA): TGTGCCAGCAGCTCGAGCGGGAGCCCGCAGACAGATACGCAGTATTTT.

CDR3: CASVSIPGHDEQYF. The CDR3 nucleotides are TGCGCCAGCGTTTCCATCCCCGGTCACGACGAGCAGTACTTC. The chain uses TRBV5-1 and TRBJ2-7; unclear D gene. CDR1 and CDR2 from the germline V gene are SGHRS and YFSETQ. The germline V and J ends were trimmed by 7 bases and 5 bases, with 19 bases remaining between them. The CDR3 is made up of 14 amino acids.

The chain combines TRBV29-1 with TRBJ2-1; a possible D gene is TRBD2 (5 bases). CDR1 is SQVTM and CDR2 is ANQGSEA in the germline V gene. This CDR3 spans 15 amino acids. The V end was cut by 4 bases, the J end by 10 bases, with 23 bases between. The chain's CDR3 is CSVVFIGKTQEEQFF. CDR3 coding DNA: TGCAGCGTTGTTTTTATCGGGAAGACCCAGGAGGAGCAGTTCTTC.

The chain employs TRBV5-1 and TRBJ2-3; 10 bases line up with TRBD1. With 5 bases clipped from V and 4 bases from J, the junction kept 13 bases outside the gene matches. This CDR3 has 17 amino acids. CDR1 and CDR2 from the germline V gene are SGHRS and YFSETQ. CDR3 DNA sequence: TGCGCCAGCAGGGATATTGGGTCCGGGACAGGGGCAGATACGCAGTATTTT. Its translation: CASRDIGSGTGADTQYF.

This sequence joins TRBV5-4 and TRBJ2-5; 7 positions agree with TRBD1. The germline gives CDR1 SGHNT, CDR2 YYREEE (reference sequence). The CDR3 has 13 amino acids. After removal of 4 bases from V and 2 bases from J, the junction contained 2 bases not matched to a gene. DNA of the CDR3: TGTGCCAGCAGCCGGGACAGACAAGAGACCCAGTACTTC. This encodes CASSRDRQETQYF.

The chain links TRBV6-1 to TRBJ1-6; 7 bases line up with TRBD1. V gave up 6 bases and J gave up 8 bases; unmatched junction bases: 10. CDR3 length: 15 residues. Germline-derived CDR1 and CDR2 are MNHNS and SASEGT. CDR3 loop: CASRDQTGAYSPLHF. DNA for the CDR3: TGTGCCAGCAGGGACCAAACAGGGGCATATTCACCCCTCCACTTT.

This sequence joins TRBV28 and TRBJ2-2; the D gene is possibly TRBD2 (5 bases). Germline CDR1 and CDR2: MDHEN and SYDVKM. Trimming pared 4 bases from V and 3 bases from J, leaving 15 bases between. CDR3 size: 16 residues. CDR3 sequence (DNA): TGTGCCAGCAGTTACTCCCCGTTGCGGGACACCGGGGAGCTGTTTTTT. Translated: CASSYSPLRDTGELFF.

V gene TRBV7-4 combines with J gene TRBJ2-7; D might be TRBD1 (6 bases). This CDR3 contains 13 residues. Germline V lookup: CDR1 SGHVT, CDR2 SQSDAQ. The V end was cut by 7 bases, the J end by 5 bases, with 15 bases between. The CDR3 DNA reads TGTGCCAGCATAAGGCAGGGGCCCCACGAGCAGTACTTC. This translates into CASIRQGPHEQYF.

The chain has TRBV7-9 and TRBJ2-1; 8 bases fit TRBD2. In germline, CDR1 is SEHNR, CDR2 FQNEAQ (reference sequence). The CDR3 extends over 12 amino acids. The J segment lost 11 bases and the V segment lost 6 bases, leaving 6 bases of the junction unmatched. The CDR3 spells CASRPTSGQQFF. In DNA, the CDR3 is TGTGCCAGCAGACCTACTAGCGGCCAGCAGTTCTTC.

The chain joins TRBV6-5 to TRBJ2-7, with TRBD2 matching over 8 bases. J was trimmed by 3 bases and V by 5 bases; bases with no gene match: 6. The CDR3 sequence is 14 residues long. CDR1 is MNHEY and CDR2 is SVGAGI in the germline V gene. The CDR3 is CASSSGGTHYEQYF. The CDR3 DNA reads as TGTGCCAGCAGTAGCGGGGGCACCCACTACGAGCAGTACTTC.

The chain has TRBV4-3 and TRBJ2-3; D may be TRBD2 (6 bases). With 1 base removed from V and 3 bases from J, the gap between germline ends came to 11 bases. Germline CDR1 and CDR2: LGHNA and YSLEER. CDR3 length: 15 amino acids. The CDR3 reads CASSQVAGRTDTQYF. The CDR3 DNA sequence: TGCGCCAGCAGCCAAGTAGCAGGGAGGACAGATACGCAGTATTTT.

CDR3 coding DNA: TGTGCCAGCAGCTTCCAGGGATGGGACAATGAGCAGTTCTTC. Residues: CASSFQGWDNEQFF. The chain recombines TRBV7-2 with TRBJ2-1; D may be TRBD1 (5 bases). The CDR3 length is 14 residues. Trimming stripped 3 bases from V and 5 bases from J, with 11 bases between. Germline values: CDR1 SGHTA, CDR2 FQGNSA.

The chain combines TRBV5-8 with TRBJ2-1; 9 bases map to TRBD2. V dropped 9 bases and J dropped 6; count of bases not matched to a gene: 16. The CDR3 spans 16 residues. Germline V gene lookup returns CDR1 SGHTS and CDR2 YDEGEE. The CDR3 region has the DNA TGTGCCACCGAGCCCTATGGCGGGGGGGCCTCCAATGAGCAGTTCTTC. Its protein product is CATEPYGGGASNEQFF. Using reference TRBV5-8 and TRBJ2-1 for the parts outside the CDR3, the full variable domain is EAGVTQSPTHLIKTRGQQATLRCSPISGHTSVYWYQQALGLGLQFLLWYDEGEERNRGNFPPRFSGRQFPNYSSELNVNALELEDSALYLCATEPYGGGASNEQFFGPGTRLTVL.

This CDR3 is CASSITGTGAPSNGYTF. The CDR3 DNA reads as TGTGCCAGTAGTATCACCGGGACAGGCGCACCATCCAATGGCTACACCTTC. V and J are TRBV19 and TRBJ1-2; 8 bases are shared with TRBD1. Germline V gives CDR1 LNHDA, CDR2 SQIVND (reference sequence). V shed 3 bases, J shed 6 bases, and the junction held 15 bases outside the gene matches. This CDR3 is 17 amino acids long.

The CDR3 loop reads CASHPTGSGANVLTF. CDR3 sequence (DNA): TGCGCCAGCCACCCGACAGGGTCCGGGGCCAACGTCCTGACTTTC. V and J are TRBV5-1 and TRBJ2-6; 7 nucleotides match TRBD1. The germline CDR1 and CDR2 sequences are SGHRS and YFSETQ. V lost 7 bases to trimming and J lost 4 bases; unmatched junction nucleotides: 8. This CDR3 comprises 15 residues.

This chain uses TRBV29-1 with TRBJ1-5; weak D call: TRBD1 (5 bases). CDR1 SQVTM and CDR2 ANQGSEA come from the germline V gene. V dropped 7 bases and J dropped 2 bases, with 9 bases sitting between them. The CDR3 runs to 12 residues. CDR3 amino acids: CSAGGGNQPQHF. The CDR3 coding sequence is TGCAGCGCTGGGGGGGGCAATCAGCCCCAGCATTTT.

This chain connects TRBV27 to TRBJ1-3, with D possibly being TRBD1 (6 bases). With 9 bases removed from V and 7 bases from J, the gap between germline ends came to 25 bases. This CDR3 is 16 amino acids long. Per the germline V gene, CDR1 is MNHEY and CDR2 is SMNVEV (reference sequence). The CDR3 region is CASGKGDGRAVNTIYF. The CDR3 DNA is TGTGCCAGTGGGAAGGGGGACGGCAGGGCGGTTAACACCATATATTTT.

The gene calls are TRBV7-9 and TRBJ2-7; TRBD1 matches 8 bases. Trimming cost V 5 bases and J 5 bases; bases outside gene matches: 5. CDR1 is SEHNR and CDR2 is FQNEAQ in the germline V gene (reference sequence). CDR3 length: 13 amino acids. CDR3 in DNA: TGTGCCAGCAGCAAGACAGGGGCCAACGAGCAGTACTTC. Amino acid sequence: CASSKTGANEQYF.